The present T cell receptor (beta chain) was sequenced within a study of cytomegalovirus exposure and HLA in healthy donors. Study-level information: As released early, the data held roughly 85 million unique TCRs from HLA-typed donors. Overall study findings and caveats: One later analysis reportedly identified an Asian-associated ancestry cluster that showed fewer N-insertions than the roughly 670-donor mean. For presence/absence analyses, sequencing depth was assumed to be roughly uniform across donors.

Trimming shortened V by 3 bases and J by 2 bases, and 13 bases separated the two germline ends. The CDR3 contains 15 residues. Germline V gives CDR1 LNHDA, CDR2 SQIVND (reference sequence). Of note for this clone: Its specificity is not known.

This PCR relied on a set of 60 Vbeta primers and 13 Jbeta primers. The protocol was immunoSEQ multiplex PCR, while the TCRdb copy is restricted to in-frame clones and leaves out a portion. The sample lists over 130,000 clones, around 86% occurring once. J is TRBJ1-2 and V is TRBV19; a possible D gene is TRBD1 (6 bases). The specimen was PBMCs. This TCR was recovered from a female donor in good health and CMV-seronegative. The DNA for the CDR3 is TGTGCCAGTAGTATTGGGGCAGGGGACAACTATGGCTACACCTTC. Translation gives CASSIGAGDNYGYTF.